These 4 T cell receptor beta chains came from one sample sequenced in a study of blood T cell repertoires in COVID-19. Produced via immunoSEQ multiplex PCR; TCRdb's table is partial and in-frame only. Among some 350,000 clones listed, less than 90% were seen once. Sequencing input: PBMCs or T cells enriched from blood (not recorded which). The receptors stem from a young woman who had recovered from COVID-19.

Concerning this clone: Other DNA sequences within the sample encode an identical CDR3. The CDR3, as DNA: TGCGCCAGCAGCTTAACGGGGAACACTGAAGCTTTCTTT. As protein: CASSLTGNTEAFF. The chain couples TRBV5-1 to TRBJ1-1; D gene uncertain. The CDR3 is 13 residues long. Trimming took off 2 bases at V and 1 base at J, with 6 bases between the two ends. Germline assignment: CDR1 SGHRS and CDR2 YFSETQ. Combining the CDR3 with reference TRBV5-1 and TRBJ1-1 gives the whole variable domain KAGVTQTPRYLIKTRGQQVTLSCSPISGHRSVSWYQQTPGQGLQFLFEYFSETQRNKGNFPGRFSGRQFSNSRSEMNVSTLELGDSALYLCASSLTGNTEAFFGQGTRLTVV.

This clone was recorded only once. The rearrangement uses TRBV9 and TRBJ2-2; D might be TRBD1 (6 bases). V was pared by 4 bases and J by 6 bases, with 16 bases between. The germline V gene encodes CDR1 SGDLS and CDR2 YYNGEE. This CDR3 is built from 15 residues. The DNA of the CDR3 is TGTGCCAGCAGCCCCTCCTACAGGGCTTCCGGGGAGCTGTTTTTT. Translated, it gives CASSPSYRASGELFF.

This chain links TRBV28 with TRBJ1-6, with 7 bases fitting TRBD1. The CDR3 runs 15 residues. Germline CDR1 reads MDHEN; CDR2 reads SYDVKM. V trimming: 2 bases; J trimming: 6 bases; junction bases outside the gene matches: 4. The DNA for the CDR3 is TGTGCCAGCAGTTTACGACAGGGAGTTAATTCACCCCTCCACTTT. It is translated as CASSLRQGVNSPLHF.

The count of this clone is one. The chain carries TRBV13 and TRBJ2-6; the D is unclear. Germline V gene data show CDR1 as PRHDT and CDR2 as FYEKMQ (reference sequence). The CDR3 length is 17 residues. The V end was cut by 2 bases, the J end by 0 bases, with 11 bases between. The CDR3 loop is CASSLRGKLSGANVLTF. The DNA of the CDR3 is TGTGCCAGCAGCTTAAGAGGAAAACTCTCTGGGGCCAACGTCCTGACTTTC.